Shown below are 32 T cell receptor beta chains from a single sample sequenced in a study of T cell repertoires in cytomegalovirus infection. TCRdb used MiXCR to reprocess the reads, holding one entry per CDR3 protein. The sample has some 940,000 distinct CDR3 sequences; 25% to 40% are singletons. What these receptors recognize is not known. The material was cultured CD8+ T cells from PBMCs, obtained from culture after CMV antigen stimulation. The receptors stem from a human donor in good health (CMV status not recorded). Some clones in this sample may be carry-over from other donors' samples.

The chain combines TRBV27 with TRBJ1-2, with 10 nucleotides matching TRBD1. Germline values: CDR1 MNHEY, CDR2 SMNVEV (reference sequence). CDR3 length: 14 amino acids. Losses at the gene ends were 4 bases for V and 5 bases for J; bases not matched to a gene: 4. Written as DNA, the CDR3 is TGTGCCAGCAGTTCGACAGGGGGCTGGTATGGCTACACCTTC. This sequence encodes CASSSTGGWYGYTF.

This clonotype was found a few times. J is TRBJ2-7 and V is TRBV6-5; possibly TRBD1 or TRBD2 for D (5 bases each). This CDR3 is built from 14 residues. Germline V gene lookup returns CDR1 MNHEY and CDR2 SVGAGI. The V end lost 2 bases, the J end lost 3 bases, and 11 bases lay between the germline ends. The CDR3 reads CASSYRDAVYEQYF. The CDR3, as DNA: TGTGCCAGCAGTTACCGGGACGCCGTCTACGAGCAGTACTTC.

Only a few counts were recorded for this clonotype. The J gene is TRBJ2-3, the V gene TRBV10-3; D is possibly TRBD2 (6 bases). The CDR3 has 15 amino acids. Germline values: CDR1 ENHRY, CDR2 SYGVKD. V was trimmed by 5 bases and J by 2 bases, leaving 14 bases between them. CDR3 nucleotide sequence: TGTGCCATCAGTTTCACTAGCAGACTCACAGATACGCAGTATTTT. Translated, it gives CAISFTSRLTDTQYF.

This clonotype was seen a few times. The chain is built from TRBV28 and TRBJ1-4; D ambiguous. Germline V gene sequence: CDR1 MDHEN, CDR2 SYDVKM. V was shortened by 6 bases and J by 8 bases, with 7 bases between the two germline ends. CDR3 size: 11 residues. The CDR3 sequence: CASRKVEKLFF. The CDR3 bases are TGTGCCAGCAGAAAAGTCGAAAAACTGTTTTTT.

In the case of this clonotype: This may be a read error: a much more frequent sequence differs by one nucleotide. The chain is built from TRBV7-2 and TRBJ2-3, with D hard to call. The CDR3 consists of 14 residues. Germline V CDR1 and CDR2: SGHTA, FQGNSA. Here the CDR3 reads CVSSRTWETDTQYF. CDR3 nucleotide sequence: TGTGTCAGCAGTCGAACTTGGGAAACAGATACGCAGTATTTT.

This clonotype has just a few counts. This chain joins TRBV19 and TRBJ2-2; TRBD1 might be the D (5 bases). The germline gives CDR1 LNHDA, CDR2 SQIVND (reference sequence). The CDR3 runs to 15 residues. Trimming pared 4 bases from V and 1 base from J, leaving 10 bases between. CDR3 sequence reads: CASSTTDKNTGELFF. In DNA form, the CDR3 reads TGTGCCAGTAGTACGACGGACAAGAACACCGGGGAGCTGTTTTTT.

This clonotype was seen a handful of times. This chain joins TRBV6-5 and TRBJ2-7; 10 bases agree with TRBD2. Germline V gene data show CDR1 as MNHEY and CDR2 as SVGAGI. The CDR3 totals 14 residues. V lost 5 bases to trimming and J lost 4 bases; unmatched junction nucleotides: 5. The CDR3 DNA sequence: TGTGCCAGCAGTACACCGGGACTAGCGTACGAGCAGTACTTC. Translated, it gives CASSTPGLAYEQYF.

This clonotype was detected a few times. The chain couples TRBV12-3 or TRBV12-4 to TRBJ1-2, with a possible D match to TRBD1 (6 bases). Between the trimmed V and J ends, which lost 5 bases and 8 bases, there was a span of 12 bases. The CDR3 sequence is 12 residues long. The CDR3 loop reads CASSLGTPGYTF. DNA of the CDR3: TGTGCCAGCAGTCTCGGGACACCGGGCTACACCTTC.

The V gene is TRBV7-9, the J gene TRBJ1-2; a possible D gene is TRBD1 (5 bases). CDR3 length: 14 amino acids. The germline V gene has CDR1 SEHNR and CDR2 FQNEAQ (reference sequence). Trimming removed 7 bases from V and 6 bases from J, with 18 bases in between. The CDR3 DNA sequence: TGTGCCAGCACCACAGGAACCCCCCTCGATGGCTACACCTTC. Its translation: CASTTGTPLDGYTF.

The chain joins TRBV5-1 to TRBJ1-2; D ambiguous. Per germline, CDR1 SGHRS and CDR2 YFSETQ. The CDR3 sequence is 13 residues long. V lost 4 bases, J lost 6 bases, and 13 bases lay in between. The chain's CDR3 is CASSRVGGHGYTF. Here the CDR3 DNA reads TGCGCCAGCAGCCGGGTTGGAGGACATGGCTACACCTTC. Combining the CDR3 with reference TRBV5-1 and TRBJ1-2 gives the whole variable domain KAGVTQTPRYLIKTRGQQVTLSCSPISGHRSVSWYQQTPGQGLQFLFEYFSETQRNKGNFPGRFSGRQFSNSRSEMNVSTLELGDSALYLCASSRVGGHGYTFGSGTRLTVV.

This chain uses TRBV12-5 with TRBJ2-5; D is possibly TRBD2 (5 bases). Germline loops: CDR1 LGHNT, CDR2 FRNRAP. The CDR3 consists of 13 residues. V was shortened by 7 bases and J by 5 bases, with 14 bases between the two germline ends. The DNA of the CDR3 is TGTGCTAGTGCCTGGGAGATATTGGAGACCCAGTACTTC. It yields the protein CASAWEILETQYF.

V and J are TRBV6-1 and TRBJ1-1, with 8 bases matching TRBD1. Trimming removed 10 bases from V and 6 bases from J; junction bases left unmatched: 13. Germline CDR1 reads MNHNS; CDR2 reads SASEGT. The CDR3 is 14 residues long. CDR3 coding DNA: TGTGCCAACACCTACGACAGGGGTCCCCCTGAAGCTTTCTTT. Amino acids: CANTYDRGPPEAFF.

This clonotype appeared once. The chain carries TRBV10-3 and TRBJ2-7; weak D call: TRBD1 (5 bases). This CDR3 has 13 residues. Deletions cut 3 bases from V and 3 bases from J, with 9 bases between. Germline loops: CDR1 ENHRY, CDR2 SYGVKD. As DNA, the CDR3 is TGTGCCATCAGTGATACAGGCGACTACGAGCAGTACTTC. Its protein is CAISDTGDYEQYF.

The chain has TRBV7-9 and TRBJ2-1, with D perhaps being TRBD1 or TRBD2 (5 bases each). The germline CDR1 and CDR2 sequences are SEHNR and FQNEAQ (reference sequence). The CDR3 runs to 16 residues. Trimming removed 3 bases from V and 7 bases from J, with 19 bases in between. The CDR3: CASSFPGHRTGNEQFF. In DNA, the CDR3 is TGTGCCAGCAGCTTTCCAGGACATCGGACGGGGAATGAGCAGTTCTTC.

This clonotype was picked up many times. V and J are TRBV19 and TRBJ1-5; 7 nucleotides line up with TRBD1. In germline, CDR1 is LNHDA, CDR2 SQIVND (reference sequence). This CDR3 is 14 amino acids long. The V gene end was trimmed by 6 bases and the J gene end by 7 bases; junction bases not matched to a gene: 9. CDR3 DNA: TGTGCCAGTAGCTCGACAGGGCGACGGCAGCCCCAGCATTTT. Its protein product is CASSSTGRRQPQHF.

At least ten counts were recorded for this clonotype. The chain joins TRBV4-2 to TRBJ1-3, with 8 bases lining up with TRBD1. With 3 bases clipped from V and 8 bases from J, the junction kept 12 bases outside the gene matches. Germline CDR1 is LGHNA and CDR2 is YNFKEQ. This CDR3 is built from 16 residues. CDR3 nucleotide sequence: TGTGCCAGCAGCCACGGGGGACAGGACGCCTTGGACACCATATATTTT. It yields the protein CASSHGGQDALDTIYF.

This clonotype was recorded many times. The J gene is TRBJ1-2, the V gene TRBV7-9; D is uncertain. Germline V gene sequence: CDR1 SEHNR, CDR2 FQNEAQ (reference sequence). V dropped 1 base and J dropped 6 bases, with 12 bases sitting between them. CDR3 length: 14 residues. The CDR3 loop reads CASSLGRTNDGYTF. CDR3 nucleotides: TGTGCCAGCAGCTTAGGACGCACGAACGATGGCTACACCTTC.

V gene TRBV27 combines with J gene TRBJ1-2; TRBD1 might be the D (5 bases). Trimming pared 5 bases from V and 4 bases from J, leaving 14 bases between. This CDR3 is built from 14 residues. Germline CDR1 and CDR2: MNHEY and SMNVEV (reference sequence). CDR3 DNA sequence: TGTGCCAGCAGTCTCGACTTAAGGGGCTATGGCTACACCTTC. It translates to CASSLDLRGYGYTF.

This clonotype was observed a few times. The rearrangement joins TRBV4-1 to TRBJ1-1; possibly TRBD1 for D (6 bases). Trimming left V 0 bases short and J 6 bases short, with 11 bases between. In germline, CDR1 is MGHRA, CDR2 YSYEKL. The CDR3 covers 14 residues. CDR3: CASSQDGGWAEAFF. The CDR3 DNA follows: TGCGCCAGCAGCCAAGATGGGGGCTGGGCTGAAGCTTTCTTT.

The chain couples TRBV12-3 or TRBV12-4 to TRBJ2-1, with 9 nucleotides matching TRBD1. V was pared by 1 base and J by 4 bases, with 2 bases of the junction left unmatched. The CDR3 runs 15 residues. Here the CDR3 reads CASSLETGGYNEQFF. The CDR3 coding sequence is TGTGCCAGCAGTTTAGAGACAGGGGGTTACAATGAGCAGTTCTTC.

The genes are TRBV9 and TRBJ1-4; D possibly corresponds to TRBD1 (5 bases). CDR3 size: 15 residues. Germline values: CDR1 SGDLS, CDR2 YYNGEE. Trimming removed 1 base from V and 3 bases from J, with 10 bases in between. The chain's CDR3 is CASSVWGDANEKLFF. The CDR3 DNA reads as TGTGCCAGCAGCGTATGGGGCGACGCTAATGAAAAACTGTTTTTT.

CDR3 residues: CASTTAGQVTPLHF. The DNA of the CDR3 is TGTGCCAGTACGACAGCGGGGCAGGTTACACCCCTCCACTTT. The chain uses TRBV19 and TRBJ1-6; tentatively, D is TRBD1 (5 bases). CDR1 is LNHDA and CDR2 is SQIVND in the germline V gene (reference sequence). CDR3 length equals 14 residues. V was cut by 7 bases and J by 11 bases, with 18 bases left in between.

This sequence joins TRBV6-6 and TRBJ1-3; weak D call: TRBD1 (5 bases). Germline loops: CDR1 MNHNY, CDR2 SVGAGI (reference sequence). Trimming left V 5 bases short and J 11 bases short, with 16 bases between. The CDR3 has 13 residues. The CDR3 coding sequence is TGTGCCAGCAGTGATTGGCGGGACGGCGCCATATATTTT. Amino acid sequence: CASSDWRDGAIYF.

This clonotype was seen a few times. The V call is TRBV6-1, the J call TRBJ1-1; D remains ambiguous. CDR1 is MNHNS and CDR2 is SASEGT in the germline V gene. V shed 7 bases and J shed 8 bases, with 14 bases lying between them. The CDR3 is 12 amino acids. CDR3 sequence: CASTLADGEAFF. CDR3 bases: TGTGCCAGCACCCTAGCAGACGGCGAAGCTTTCTTT.

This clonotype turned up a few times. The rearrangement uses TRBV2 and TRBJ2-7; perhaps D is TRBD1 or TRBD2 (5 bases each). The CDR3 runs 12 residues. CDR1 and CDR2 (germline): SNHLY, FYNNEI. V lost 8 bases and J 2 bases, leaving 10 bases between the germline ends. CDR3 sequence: CASLRGPYEQYF. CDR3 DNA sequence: TGTGCCAGCTTGAGGGGCCCCTACGAGCAGTACTTC.

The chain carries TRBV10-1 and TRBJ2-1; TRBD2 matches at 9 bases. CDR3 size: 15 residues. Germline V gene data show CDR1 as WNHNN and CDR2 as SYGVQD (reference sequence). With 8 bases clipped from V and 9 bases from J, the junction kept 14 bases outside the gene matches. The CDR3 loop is CASFGVGGGVVEQFF. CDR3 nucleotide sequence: TGCGCCAGCTTTGGGGTCGGCGGGGGGGTCGTTGAGCAGTTCTTC.

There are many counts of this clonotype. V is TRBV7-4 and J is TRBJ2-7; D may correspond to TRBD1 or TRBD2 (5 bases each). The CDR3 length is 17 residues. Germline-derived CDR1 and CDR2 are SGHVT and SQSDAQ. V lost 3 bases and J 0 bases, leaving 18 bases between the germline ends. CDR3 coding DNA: TGTGCCAGCAGCTTGAGGTGCCTGGGGACCTACTCCTACGAGCAGTACTTC. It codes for CASSLRCLGTYSYEQYF.

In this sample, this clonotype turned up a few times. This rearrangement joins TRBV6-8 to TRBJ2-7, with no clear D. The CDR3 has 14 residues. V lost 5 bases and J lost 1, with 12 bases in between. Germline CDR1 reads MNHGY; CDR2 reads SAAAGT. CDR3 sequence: CASSPGDESYEQYV. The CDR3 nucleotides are TGTGCCAGCAGTCCAGGCGACGAGTCCTACGAGCAGTACGTC.

Here the CDR3 reads CASSPSGQGAGELFF. The CDR3 nucleotides are TGTGCCAGCAGTCCTAGCGGCCAGGGGGCCGGGGAGCTGTTTTTT. The chain is built from TRBV12-3 or TRBV12-4 and TRBJ2-2; the D call may be TRBD1 or TRBD2 (7 bases each). The CDR3 has 15 residues. The V end lost 5 bases, the J end lost 6 bases, and 16 bases lay between the germline ends.

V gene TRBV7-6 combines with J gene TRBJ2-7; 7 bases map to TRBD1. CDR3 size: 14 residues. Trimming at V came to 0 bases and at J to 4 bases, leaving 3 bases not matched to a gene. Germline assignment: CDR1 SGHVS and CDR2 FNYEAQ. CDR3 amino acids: CASSLAGQAYEQYV. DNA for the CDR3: TGTGCCAGCAGCTTAGCCGGACAGGCGTACGAGCAGTACGTC.

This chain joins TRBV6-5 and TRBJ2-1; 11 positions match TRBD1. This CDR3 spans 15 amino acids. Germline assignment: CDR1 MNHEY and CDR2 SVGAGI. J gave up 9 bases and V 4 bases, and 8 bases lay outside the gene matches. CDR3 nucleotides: TGTGCCAGCAGTTCCGGGACAGGGGGTATCGGTGAGCAGTTCTTC. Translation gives CASSSGTGGIGEQFF.

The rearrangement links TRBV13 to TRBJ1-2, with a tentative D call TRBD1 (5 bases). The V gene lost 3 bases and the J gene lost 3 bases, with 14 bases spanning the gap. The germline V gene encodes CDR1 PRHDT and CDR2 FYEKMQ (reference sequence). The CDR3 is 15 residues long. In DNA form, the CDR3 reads TGTGCCAGCAGCTTTAGACAGCCCAACTACTATGGCTACACCTTC. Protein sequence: CASSFRQPNYYGYTF.